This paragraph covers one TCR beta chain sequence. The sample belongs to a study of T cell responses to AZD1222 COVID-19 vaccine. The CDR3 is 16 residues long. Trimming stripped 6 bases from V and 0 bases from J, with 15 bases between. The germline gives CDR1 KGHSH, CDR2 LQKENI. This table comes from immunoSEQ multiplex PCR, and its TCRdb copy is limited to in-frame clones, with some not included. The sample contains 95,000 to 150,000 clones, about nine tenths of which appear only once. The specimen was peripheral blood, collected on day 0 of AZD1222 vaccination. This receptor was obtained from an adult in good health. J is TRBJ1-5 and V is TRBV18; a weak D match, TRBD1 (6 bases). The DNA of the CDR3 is TGTGCCAGCTCCCGAGCAGGGGTCGATAGCAATCAGCCCCAGCATTTT. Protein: CASSRAGVDSNQPQHF.